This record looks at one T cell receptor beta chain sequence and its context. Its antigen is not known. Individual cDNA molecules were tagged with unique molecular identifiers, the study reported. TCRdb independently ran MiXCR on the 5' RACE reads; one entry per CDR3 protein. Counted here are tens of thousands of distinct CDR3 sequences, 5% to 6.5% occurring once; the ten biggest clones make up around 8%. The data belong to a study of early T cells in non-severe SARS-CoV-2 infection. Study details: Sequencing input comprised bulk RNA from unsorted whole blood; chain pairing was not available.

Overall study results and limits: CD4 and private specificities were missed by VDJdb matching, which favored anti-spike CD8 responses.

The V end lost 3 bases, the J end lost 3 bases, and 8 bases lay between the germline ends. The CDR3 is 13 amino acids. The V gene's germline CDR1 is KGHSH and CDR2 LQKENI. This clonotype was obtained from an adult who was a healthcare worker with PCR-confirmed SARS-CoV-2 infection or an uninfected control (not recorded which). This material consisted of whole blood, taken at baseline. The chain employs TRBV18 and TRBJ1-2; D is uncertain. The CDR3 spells CASSPSGDYGYTF. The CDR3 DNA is TGTGCCAGCTCACCGAGCGGAGACTATGGCTACACCTTC.